The clone carrying this TCR beta chain was seen once. The sample originates from a study of blood T cell repertoires in COVID-19. Study-wide background: Researchers got acute and convalescent COVID-19 samples from the United States, Italy and Spain. PBMCs, B-cell-depleted T cells, or T cells were the source of the cDNA or gDNA that made up the material.

The CDR3 has 16 residues. CDR1 is SGDLS and CDR2 is YYNGEE in the germline V gene. The V segment lost 4 bases and the J segment 4 bases; nucleotides outside the gene matches: 5. Per the authors' pipeline: Estimated nucleated cell counts came from reference gene primer amplification. Produced via immunoSEQ multiplex PCR; TCRdb's table is partial and in-frame only. V and J calls and clone size come straight from that table; D and trimming were deduced from the DNA. The repertoire has about 180,000 clones, around 85% of them found once; the top ten carry 3.3%. Sequencing was done on a sample of peripheral blood. The rearrangement joins TRBV9 to TRBJ1-6, with 10 bases lining up with TRBD1. The clonotype comes from a man aged 60 to 69 with acute or convalescent COVID-19. CDR3 sequence (DNA): TGTGCCAGCAGCTCCCGGGGACAGGGGTATAATTCACCCCTCCACTTT. It codes for CASSSRGQGYNSPLHF.